The TCR beta chain under discussion was sequenced for a study of blood T cell repertoires in COVID-19. Looking at the study overall: Sources were T cells, B-cell-depleted T cells, or PBMCs; the material itself was cDNA or gDNA.

The repertoire was sequenced with immunoSEQ multiplex PCR; TCRdb's copy has only in-frame clones and lacks some. The repertoire includes about 240,000 clones, roughly 80% of them detected once, and less than 4% sits in the top ten. CDR3 size: 19 residues. Germline V CDR1 and CDR2: SGHAT, FQNNGV. The V end was cut by 2 bases, the J end by 0 bases, with 20 bases between. The sequence was obtained from a woman in her late teens or twenties with acute or convalescent COVID-19. Sequenced: peripheral blood. The chain combines TRBV11-2 with TRBJ1-5; D perhaps matches TRBD1 (5 bases). The CDR3: CASSLSSRRKGYSNQPQHF. The DNA of the CDR3 is TGTGCCAGCAGCTTAAGCTCCAGGCGGAAGGGGTATAGCAATCAGCCCCAGCATTTT.